This TCR beta chain was sequenced for a study of shared clonotypes between healthy human individuals. This CDR3 has 15 residues. CDR1 and CDR2 from the germline V gene are MNHNY and SVGAGI (reference sequence). Deletions cut 2 bases from V and 7 bases from J, with 15 bases between. Produced via immunoSEQ multiplex PCR; TCRdb's table is partial and in-frame only. The table has 110,000 or so clones, under 70% seen once. Study donors comprised healthy, HIV-negative adults devoid of recent acute infection or vaccination. Sequencing was carried out using memory CD8+ T cells sorted from blood. Specified subset: CD45RO+ cells pooled with CCR7-negative TemRA cells. The rearrangement uses TRBV6-6 and TRBJ2-1; D perhaps matches TRBD2 (6 bases). The sequence derives from a woman aged 30 to 39 in good health. CDR3 region: CASSYTKGRENEQFF. The CDR3 DNA follows: TGTGCCAGCAGTTACACCAAGGGACGGGAGAATGAGCAGTTCTTC.